A selection of T cell receptor beta chains follows, all from one sample in a study of technical replicates of blood from a handful of donors. The table came from immunoSEQ multiplex PCR; TCRdb's copy has only in-frame clones and leaves some out. Of around 15,000 clones listed, roughly 91% are singletons. The sequencing sample was made of PBMCs. The source is a human donor in good health. Each CDR3 is given with its conserved first and last residue. Each record gives: D gene, clone size, V gene, J gene, CDR3 DNA, CDR3 protein. A D gene is named only where the DNA matches it firmly. Some rows mark clone size as missing; the rest say once, few, many or name a class of expanded clone.

TRBD1	once	TRBV27	TRBJ1-1	TGTGCCAGCGGCCAACAGGGGCCGCTCCCTAACACTGAAGCTTTCTTT	CASGQQGPLPNTEAFF
.	.	TRBV30	TRBJ2-7	TGTGCCTGGAGTAATGGGGTGGCAGGGGACGAGCAGTACTTC	CAWSNGVAGDEQYF
TRBD1	.	TRBV5-4	TRBJ1-1	TGTGCCAGCAGCTTGGACAGGGGGCAATACACTGAAGCTTTCTTT	CASSLDRGQYTEAFF
.	.	TRBV10-2	TRBJ2-1	TGCGCCAGCAGTGAGTGGGAGCGGCGCTCCTACAATGAGCAGTTCTTC	CASSEWERRSYNEQFF
.	.	TRBV6-1	TRBJ1-2	TGTGCCAGCAGTGAAGGGGAGACCGGAGGCTACACCTTC	CASSEGETGGYTF
TRBD1	.	TRBV11-2	TRBJ2-3	TGTGCCAGCAGTCCCACCCCGGGACAGGGGACAGATACGCAGTATTTT	CASSPTPGQGTDTQYF
TRBD1	once	TRBV5-4	TRBJ2-7	TGTGCCAGCACCCGACAGGGTAGTGACGAGCAGTACTTC	CASTRQGSDEQYF
.	.	TRBV19	TRBJ1-5	TGTGCCAGTAGATCATGGGGCGGCGGGGCCGGGCAGCCCCAGCATTTT	CASRSWGGGAGQPQHF
.	.	TRBV19	TRBJ2-3	TGTGCCAGTAGCCCACGAGGCACAGATACGCAGTATTTT	CASSPRGTDTQYF
TRBD2	.	TRBV6-5	TRBJ2-1	TGTGCCAGCAGTTTAGCGGGAGAGGCTTCAATAGGTGAGCAGTTCTTC	CASSLAGEASIGEQFF
.	.	TRBV27	TRBJ1-2	TGTGCCAGCAGTTTAAGGCCAGACACTAACTATGGCTACACCTTC	CASSLRPDTNYGYTF
.	.	TRBV28	TRBJ2-5	TGTGCCAGCAGGCCCGCGGAGACCGGAGAGACCCAGTACTTC	CASRPAETGETQYF
.	once	TRBV5-6	TRBJ1-6	TGTGCCAGCAGCCCTCGTGTTAATTCACCCCTCCACTTT	CASSPRVNSPLHF
TRBD2	.	TRBV19	TRBJ2-1	TGTGCCAGTAGTATAGCTAGCGGGAGTGGCGGTGAGCAGTTCTTC	CASSIASGSGGEQFF
.	.	TRBV10-1	TRBJ2-3	TGCGCCAGCAGTGACGGGACTAGCACAGATACGCAGTATTTT	CASSDGTSTDTQYF
.	.	TRBV7-6	TRBJ2-1	TGTGCCAGCAGCTATATAGGGGATGAGCAGTTCTTC	CASSYIGDEQFF
.	.	TRBV7-9	TRBJ2-7	TGTGCCAGCAGCACGGACACCACCTACGAGCAGTACTTC	CASSTDTTYEQYF
.	.	TRBV18	TRBJ2-5	TGTGCCAGCTCACCAAGTCGTCAGGCGAAGACCCAGTACTTC	CASSPSRQAKTQYF
TRBD1	.	TRBV27	TRBJ1-4	TGTGCCAGCAGTTTTCACCGGGACAGGGGAACTCAAAAACTGTTTTTT	CASSFHRDRGTQKLFF
TRBD1	.	TRBV5-6	TRBJ2-1	TGTGCCAGCAGCCCACTTAGAGCAGGGGGCTACAATGAGCAGTTCTTC	CASSPLRAGGYNEQFF
TRBD1	.	TRBV11-2	TRBJ1-4	TGTGCCAGCAGCTTGTTGACAGGGGGTGGGGAAAAACTGTTTTTT	CASSLLTGGGEKLFF
.	.	TRBV30	TRBJ2-1	TGTGCCTGGAATGTCAGGGAAGGGGAGCAGTTCTTC	CAWNVREGEQFF
.	.	TRBV7-8	TRBJ2-1	TGTGCCAGCAGCTTAGTAGTCCTCAGCGGCGCTTACAATGAGCAGTTCTTC	CASSLVVLSGAYNEQFF
.	once	TRBV5-4	TRBJ2-5	TGTGCCAGCAGCTTGGGGCAGGGTCTTTGGGAGACCCAGTACTTC	CASSLGQGLWETQYF
.	.	TRBV18	TRBJ2-2	TGTGCCAGCTCTATAGGGAGCACCGGGGAGCTGTTTTTT	CASSIGSTGELFF
.	.	TRBV30	TRBJ2-7	TGTGCCTGGAACAGGCAGGGCGGCTACGAGCAGTACTTC	CAWNRQGGYEQYF
TRBD1	.	TRBV9	TRBJ2-7	TGTGCCAGCAGCGTAACCCCCGGGACAGCATACGAGCAGTACTTC	CASSVTPGTAYEQYF
.	.	TRBV27	TRBJ1-1	TGTGCCAGCAGTAGACAAAACACTGAAGCTTTCTTT	CASSRQNTEAFF
TRBD2	.	TRBV6-5	TRBJ2-1	TGTGCCAGCAGAGATAGCGGGAGGGCCGAGTTCTTC	CASRDSGRAEFF
TRBD1	few	TRBV29-1	TRBJ1-5	TGCAGCGCCGCCGGGACAGGGGGCAATAGCAATCAGCCCCAGCATTTT	CSAAGTGGNSNQPQHF
.	.	TRBV29-1	TRBJ1-2	TGCAGCGTTTTGCCCAGGGGTAACTATGGCTACACCTTC	CSVLPRGNYGYTF
TRBD2	.	TRBV5-1	TRBJ2-6	TGCGCCAGCAGCTTGGCAGGACTAGCGGGAGGAACTGGGGCCAACGTCCTGACTTTC	CASSLAGLAGGTGANVLTF
.	.	TRBV5-6	TRBJ1-1	TGTGCCAGCAGCTTGCAGGGTAGCACTGAAGCTTTCTTT	CASSLQGSTEAFF
.	.	TRBV19	TRBJ1-2	TGTGCCAGTAGTATCCCTGGGAGCTCCTATGGCTACACCTTC	CASSIPGSSYGYTF
TRBD1	.	TRBV29-1	TRBJ1-5	TGCAGCGTGGGGACAGGGCTCGGAAAGCCCCAGCATTTT	CSVGTGLGKPQHF
TRBD1	.	TRBV30	TRBJ1-2	TGTGCCTGGAGTGGGGCCGGGACAGGGGAGGACGGCTACACCTTC	CAWSGAGTGEDGYTF
.	once	TRBV7-9	TRBJ2-1	TGTGCCAGCGGCCCGTTGGCCGAGCAGTTCTTC	CASGPLAEQFF
TRBD2	.	TRBV7-9	TRBJ2-3	TGTGCCAGCAGCCCCCTTGGACTAGCGGGAACAGATACGCAGTATTTT	CASSPLGLAGTDTQYF
.	.	TRBV9	TRBJ2-2	TGTGCCAGCAGCCCTTCGGGGGAGTTTTTCGGGGAGCTGTTTTTT	CASSPSGEFFGELFF
.	few	TRBV5-1	TRBJ2-2	TGCGCCAGCAGCTATTTAGGACCTGGAGCGAGCGGGTCCGGGGAGCTGTTTTTT	CASSYLGPGASGSGELFF
TRBD2	once	TRBV25-1	TRBJ2-7	TGTGCCAGCAGTGACTCTGGTGGCGGGAGTGGTTCCTACGAGCAGTACTTC	CASSDSGGGSGSYEQYF
TRBD1	.	TRBV6-5	TRBJ2-4	TGTGCCAGCAGTTACTATAACAGGGGTGAAAACATTCAGTACTTC	CASSYYNRGENIQYF
.	.	TRBV19	TRBJ2-7	TGTGCCAGTAGTCCGGCTAGCGTCAAGAACTCCTACGAGCAGTACTTC	CASSPASVKNSYEQYF
.	.	TRBV27	TRBJ2-3	TGTGCCAGCAGTCACGGTTGGGGGGAGGGCACAGATACGCAGTATTTT	CASSHGWGEGTDTQYF
.	.	TRBV11-1	TRBJ2-2	TGTGCCAGCAGCTTAAACCCGTACAAGAACACCGGGGAGCTGTTTTTT	CASSLNPYKNTGELFF
TRBD2	.	TRBV7-9	TRBJ2-2	TGTGCCAGCAGCCAAACCGGGACTAGTGTCACCGGGGAGCTGTTTTTT	CASSQTGTSVTGELFF
TRBD2	.	TRBV29-1	TRBJ2-3	TGCAGCGTTTTAGCGGGAGGGCCATTAGATACGCAGTATTTT	CSVLAGGPLDTQYF
TRBD1	.	TRBV5-6	TRBJ1-1	TGTGCCAGCAGCACGGGACAGGGAGGAGATTTGGGGACTGAAGCTTTCTTT	CASSTGQGGDLGTEAFF
.	.	TRBV7-9	TRBJ2-1	TGTGCCAGCAGCCCCGAGAGCCGCCGCCGCTATGAGCAGTTCTTC	CASSPESRRRYEQFF
TRBD2	.	TRBV5-5	TRBJ2-3	TGTGCCAGCAGCGCCTTAGCGGGAGGAGGAAGGGATACGCAGTATTTT	CASSALAGGGRDTQYF
.	few	TRBV18	TRBJ1-2	TGTGCCAGCTCACACGGGGCAGGGGAGAACGGCTACACCTTC	CASSHGAGENGYTF
.	.	TRBV7-6	TRBJ1-5	TGTGCCAGCAGCTCCGACAGATTTGTTCAGCCCCAGCATTTT	CASSSDRFVQPQHF